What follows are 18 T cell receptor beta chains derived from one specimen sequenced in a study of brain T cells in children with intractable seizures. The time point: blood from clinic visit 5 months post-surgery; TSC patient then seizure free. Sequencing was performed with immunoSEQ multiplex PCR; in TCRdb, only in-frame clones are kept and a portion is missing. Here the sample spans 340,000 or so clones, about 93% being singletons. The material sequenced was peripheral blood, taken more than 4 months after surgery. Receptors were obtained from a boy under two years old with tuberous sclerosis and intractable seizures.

Here the CDR3 DNA reads TGTGCCAGTAGTATTATTTTTCTGGAGACCCAGTACTTC. It codes for CASSIIFLETQYF. The chain recombines TRBV19 with TRBJ2-5; D not resolved. V shed 3 bases and J shed 5 bases, with 10 bases lying between them. This CDR3 is built from 13 residues. CDR1 is LNHDA, CDR2 SQIVND, per germline (reference sequence).

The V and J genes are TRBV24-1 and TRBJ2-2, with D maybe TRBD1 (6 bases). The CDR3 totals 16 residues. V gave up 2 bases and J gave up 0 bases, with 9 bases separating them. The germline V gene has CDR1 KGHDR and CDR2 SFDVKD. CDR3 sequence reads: CATSDWGTTNTGELFF. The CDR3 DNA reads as TGTGCCACCAGTGATTGGGGGACAACGAACACCGGGGAGCTGTTTTTT.

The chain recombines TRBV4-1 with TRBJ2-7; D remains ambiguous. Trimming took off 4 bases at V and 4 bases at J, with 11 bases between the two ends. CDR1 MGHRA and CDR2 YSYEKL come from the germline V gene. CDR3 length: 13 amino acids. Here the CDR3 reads CASSPATQYEQYF. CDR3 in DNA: TGCGCCAGCAGCCCAGCGACCCAATACGAGCAGTACTTC.

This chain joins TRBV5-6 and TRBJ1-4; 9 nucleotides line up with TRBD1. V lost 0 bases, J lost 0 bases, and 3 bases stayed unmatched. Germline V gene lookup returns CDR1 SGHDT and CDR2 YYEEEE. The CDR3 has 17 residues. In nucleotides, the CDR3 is TGTGCCAGCAGCTTGGGACAGGGGGTTTCAACTAATGAAAAACTGTTTTTT. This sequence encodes CASSLGQGVSTNEKLFF.

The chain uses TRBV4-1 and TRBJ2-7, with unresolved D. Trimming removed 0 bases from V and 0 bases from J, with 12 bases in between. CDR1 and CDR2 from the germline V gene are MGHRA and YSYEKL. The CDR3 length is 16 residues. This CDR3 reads CASSQESVRSSYEQYF. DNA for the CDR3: TGCGCCAGCAGCCAAGAATCGGTCCGAAGCTCCTACGAGCAGTACTTC.

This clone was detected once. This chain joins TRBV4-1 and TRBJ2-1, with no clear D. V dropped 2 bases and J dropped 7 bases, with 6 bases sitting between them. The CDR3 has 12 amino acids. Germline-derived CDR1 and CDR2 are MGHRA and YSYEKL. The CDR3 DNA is TGCGCCAGCAGCCAATTTGGTAATGAGCAGTTCTTC. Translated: CASSQFGNEQFF.

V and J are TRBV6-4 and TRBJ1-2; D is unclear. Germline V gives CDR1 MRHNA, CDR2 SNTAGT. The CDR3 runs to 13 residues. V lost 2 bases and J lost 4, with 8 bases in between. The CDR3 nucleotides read TGTGCCAGCAGTGACGGCGAAGGCTATGGCTACACCTTC. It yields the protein CASSDGEGYGYTF.

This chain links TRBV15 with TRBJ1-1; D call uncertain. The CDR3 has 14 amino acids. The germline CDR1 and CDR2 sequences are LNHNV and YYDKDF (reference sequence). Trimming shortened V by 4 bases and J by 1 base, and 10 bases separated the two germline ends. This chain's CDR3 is CATSMPGQNTEAFF. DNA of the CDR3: TGTGCCACCAGCATGCCAGGCCAGAACACTGAAGCTTTCTTT.

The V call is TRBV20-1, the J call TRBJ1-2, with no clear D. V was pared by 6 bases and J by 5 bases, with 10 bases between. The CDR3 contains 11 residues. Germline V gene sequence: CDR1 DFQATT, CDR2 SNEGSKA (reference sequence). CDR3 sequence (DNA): TGCAGTGCCAGCTGGGAATATGGCTACACCTTC. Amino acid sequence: CSASWEYGYTF.

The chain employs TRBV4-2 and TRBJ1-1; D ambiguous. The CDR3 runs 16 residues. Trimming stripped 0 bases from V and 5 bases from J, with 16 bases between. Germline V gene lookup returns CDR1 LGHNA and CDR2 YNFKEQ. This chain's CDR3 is CASSQDPLPFETEAFF. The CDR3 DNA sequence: TGTGCCAGCAGCCAAGATCCTCTCCCCTTCGAGACTGAAGCTTTCTTT.

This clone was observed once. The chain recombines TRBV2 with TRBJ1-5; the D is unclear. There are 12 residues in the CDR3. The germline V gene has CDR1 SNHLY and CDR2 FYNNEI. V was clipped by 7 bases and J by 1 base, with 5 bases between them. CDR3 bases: TGTGCCAGCACTGACAGCAATCAGCCCCAGCATTTT. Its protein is CASTDSNQPQHF.

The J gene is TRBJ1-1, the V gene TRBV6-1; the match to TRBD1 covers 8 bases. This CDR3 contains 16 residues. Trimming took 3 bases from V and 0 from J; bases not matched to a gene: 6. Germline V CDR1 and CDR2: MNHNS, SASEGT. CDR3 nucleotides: TGTGCCAGCAGTGACCGGACAGGGAGACTGAACACTGAAGCTTTCTTT. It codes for CASSDRTGRLNTEAFF.

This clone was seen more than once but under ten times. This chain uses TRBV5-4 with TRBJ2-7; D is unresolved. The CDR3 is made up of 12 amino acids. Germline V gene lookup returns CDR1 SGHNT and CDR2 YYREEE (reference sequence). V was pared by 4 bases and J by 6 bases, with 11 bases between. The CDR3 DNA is TGTGCCAGCAGCCTAGGGTTTCGCGAGCAGTACTTC. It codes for CASSLGFREQYF.

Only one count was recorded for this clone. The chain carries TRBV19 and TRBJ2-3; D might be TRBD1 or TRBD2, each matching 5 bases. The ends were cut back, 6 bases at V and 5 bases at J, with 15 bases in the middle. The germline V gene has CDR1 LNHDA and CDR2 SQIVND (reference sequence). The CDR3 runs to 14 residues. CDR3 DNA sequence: TGTGCCAGTAGAGTGGGGTCGGGGCAAGATACGCAGTATTTT. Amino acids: CASRVGSGQDTQYF.

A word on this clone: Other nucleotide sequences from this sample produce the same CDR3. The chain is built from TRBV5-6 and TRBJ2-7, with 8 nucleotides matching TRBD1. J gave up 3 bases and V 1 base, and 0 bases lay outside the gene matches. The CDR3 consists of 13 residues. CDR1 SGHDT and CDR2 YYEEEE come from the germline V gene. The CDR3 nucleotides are TGTGCCAGCAGCTTGACAGGGGGCTACGAGCAGTACTTC. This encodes CASSLTGGYEQYF.

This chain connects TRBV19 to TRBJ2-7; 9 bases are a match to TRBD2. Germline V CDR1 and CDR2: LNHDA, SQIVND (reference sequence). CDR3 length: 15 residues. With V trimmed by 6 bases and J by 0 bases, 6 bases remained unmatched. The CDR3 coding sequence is TGTGCCAGTAGCACGGCGGGGGGGCACTCCTACGAGCAGTACTTC. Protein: CASSTAGGHSYEQYF.

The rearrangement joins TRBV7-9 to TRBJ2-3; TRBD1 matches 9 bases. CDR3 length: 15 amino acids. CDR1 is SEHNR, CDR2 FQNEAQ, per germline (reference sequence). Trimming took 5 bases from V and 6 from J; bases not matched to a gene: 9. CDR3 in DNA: TGTGCCAGCAGCCTAGGGGGGACAGGGCTGGATACGCAGTATTTT. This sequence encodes CASSLGGTGLDTQYF.

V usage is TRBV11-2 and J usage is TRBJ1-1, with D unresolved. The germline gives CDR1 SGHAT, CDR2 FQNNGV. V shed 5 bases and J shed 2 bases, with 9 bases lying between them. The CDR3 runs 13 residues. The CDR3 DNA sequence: TGTGCCAGCAGCCTCAGAGGAAACACTGAAGCTTTCTTT. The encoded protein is CASSLRGNTEAFF.